The present entry profiles one T cell receptor (beta chain) with its context. What it binds is not known. This sample was taken from a study of glioma-infiltrating T cells. General study findings and limits: Above-expected tissue-blood divergence occurred in all gliomas, most in low-grade ones.

This CDR3 comprises 14 residues. The germline V gene encodes CDR1 LGHDT and CDR2 YNNKEL (reference sequence). V shed 5 bases and J shed 6 bases, with 15 bases lying between them. Using RNA template, CDR3s of TCR alpha and beta were amplified with iRepertoire arm-PCR. Tissue mRNA or PBMC total RNA, roughly 95-400 ng, went into one-step reverse transcription and amplification. A single record per CDR3 protein comes from TCRdb applying MiXCR to the multiplex PCR reads. The profile shows approximately 190,000 distinct CDR3 sequences, 30% to 40% of them singletons. The specimen was glioma tissue, nonneoplastic brain tissue, or PBMCs (not recorded which). The V gene is TRBV3-1, the J gene TRBJ2-3; no definite D call. The clonotype comes from a human donor with low-grade glioma or glioblastoma, undergoing nonglioma brain surgery, or in good health (not recorded which). CDR3 DNA: TGTGCCAGCAGCAAGACTGGGGTGGAGGATACGCAGTATTTT. This sequence encodes CASSKTGVEDTQYF.